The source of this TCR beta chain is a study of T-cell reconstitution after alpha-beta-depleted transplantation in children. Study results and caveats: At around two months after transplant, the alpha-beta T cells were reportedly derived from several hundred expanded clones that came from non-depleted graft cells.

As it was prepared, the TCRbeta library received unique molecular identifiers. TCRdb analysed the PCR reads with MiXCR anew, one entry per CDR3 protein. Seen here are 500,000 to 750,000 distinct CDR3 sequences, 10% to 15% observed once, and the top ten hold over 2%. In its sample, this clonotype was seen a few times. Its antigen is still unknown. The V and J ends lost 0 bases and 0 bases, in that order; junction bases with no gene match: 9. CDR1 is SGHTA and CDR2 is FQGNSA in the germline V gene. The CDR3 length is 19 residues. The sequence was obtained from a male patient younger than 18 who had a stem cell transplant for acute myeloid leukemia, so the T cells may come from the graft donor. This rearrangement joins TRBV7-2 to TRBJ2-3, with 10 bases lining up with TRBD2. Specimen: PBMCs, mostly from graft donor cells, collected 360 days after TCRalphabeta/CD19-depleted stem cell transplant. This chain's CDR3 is CASSLARLRTSGSTDTQYF. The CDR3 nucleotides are TGTGCCAGCAGCTTAGCGCGTCTGAGGACTAGCGGAAGCACAGATACGCAGTATTTT.